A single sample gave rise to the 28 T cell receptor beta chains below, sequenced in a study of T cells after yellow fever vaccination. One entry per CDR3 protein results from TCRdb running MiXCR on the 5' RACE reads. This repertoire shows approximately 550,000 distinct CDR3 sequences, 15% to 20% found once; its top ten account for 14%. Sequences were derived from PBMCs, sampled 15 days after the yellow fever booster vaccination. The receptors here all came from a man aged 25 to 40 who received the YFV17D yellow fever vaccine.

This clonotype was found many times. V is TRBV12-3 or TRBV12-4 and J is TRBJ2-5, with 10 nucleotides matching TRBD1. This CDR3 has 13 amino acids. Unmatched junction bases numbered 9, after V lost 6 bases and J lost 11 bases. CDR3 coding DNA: TGTGCCAGCAGCCCTAACGACAGGGGGCGGCAGTACTTC. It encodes CASSPNDRGRQYF.

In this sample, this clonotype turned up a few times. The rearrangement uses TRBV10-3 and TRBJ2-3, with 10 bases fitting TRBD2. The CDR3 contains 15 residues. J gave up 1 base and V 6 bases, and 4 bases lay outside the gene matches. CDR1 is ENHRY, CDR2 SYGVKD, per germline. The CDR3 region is CAIRRTSGRTDTQYF. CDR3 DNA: TGTGCCATCAGACGGACTAGCGGCCGCACAGATACGCAGTATTTT.

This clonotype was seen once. The CDR3 nucleotides are TGTGCCAGCTCACCGGGACAGGGTATGGGAGAGCAGTTCTTC. Its protein product is CASSPGQGMGEQFF. V usage is TRBV18 and J usage is TRBJ2-1; TRBD1 matches 9 bases. The CDR3 consists of 14 residues. Per germline, CDR1 KGHSH and CDR2 LQKENI. V lost 3 bases to trimming and J lost 10 bases; unmatched junction nucleotides: 7.

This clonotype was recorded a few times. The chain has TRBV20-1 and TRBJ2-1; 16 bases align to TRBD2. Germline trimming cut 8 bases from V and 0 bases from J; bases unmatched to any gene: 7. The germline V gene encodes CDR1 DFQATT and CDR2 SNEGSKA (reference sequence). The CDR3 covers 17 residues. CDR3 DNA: TGCAGTCAGATGGGACTAGCGGGAGGGAACTCCTACAATGAGCAGTTCTTC. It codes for CSQMGLAGGNSYNEQFF.

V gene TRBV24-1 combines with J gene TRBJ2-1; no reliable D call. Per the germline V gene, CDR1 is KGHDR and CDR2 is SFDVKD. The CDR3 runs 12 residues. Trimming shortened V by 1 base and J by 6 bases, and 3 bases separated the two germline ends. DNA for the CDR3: TGTGCCACCAGTGATTTTGGCAATGAGCAGTTCTTC. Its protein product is CATSDFGNEQFF.

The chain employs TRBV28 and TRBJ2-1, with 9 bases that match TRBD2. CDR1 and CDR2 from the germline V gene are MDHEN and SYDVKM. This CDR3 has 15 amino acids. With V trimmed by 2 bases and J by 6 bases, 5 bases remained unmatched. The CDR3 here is CASSLGLAGTNEQFF. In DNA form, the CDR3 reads TGTGCCAGCAGTTTAGGCCTAGCGGGAACCAATGAGCAGTTCTTC. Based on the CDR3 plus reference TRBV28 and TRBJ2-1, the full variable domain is DVKVTQSSRYLVKRTGEKVFLECVQDMDHENMFWYRQDPGLGLRLIYFSYDVKMKEKGDIPEGYSVSREKKERFSLILESASTNQTSMYLCASSLGLAGTNEQFFGPGTRLTVL.

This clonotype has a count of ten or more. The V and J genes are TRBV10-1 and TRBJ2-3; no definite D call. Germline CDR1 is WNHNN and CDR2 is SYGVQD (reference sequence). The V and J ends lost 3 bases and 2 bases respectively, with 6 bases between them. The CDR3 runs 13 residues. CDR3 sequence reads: CASSEVDTDTQYF. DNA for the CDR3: TGCGCCAGCAGTGAAGTGGACACAGATACGCAGTATTTT.

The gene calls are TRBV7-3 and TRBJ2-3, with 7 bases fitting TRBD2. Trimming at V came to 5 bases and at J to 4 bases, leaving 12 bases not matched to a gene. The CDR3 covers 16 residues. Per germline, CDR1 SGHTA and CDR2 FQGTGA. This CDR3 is CASSPLGSGGADTQYF. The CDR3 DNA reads TGTGCCAGCAGCCCTTTGGGTTCGGGAGGAGCAGATACGCAGTATTTT.

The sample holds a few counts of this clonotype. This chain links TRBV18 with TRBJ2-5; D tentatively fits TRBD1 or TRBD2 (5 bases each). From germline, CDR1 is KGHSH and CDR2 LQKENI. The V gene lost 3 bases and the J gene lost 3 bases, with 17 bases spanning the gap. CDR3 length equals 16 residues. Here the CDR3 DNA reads TGTGCCAGCTCACCGAGGTCGAAGTTGGGGGAAGAGACCCAGTACTTC. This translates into CASSPRSKLGEETQYF.

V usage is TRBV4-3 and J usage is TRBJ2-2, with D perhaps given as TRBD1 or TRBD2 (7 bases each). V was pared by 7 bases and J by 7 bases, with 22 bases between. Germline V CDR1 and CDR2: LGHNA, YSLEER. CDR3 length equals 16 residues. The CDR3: CASTPGGGVYSGELFF. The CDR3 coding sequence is TGCGCCAGCACCCCAGGGGGGGGCGTTTATAGCGGGGAGCTGTTTTTT.

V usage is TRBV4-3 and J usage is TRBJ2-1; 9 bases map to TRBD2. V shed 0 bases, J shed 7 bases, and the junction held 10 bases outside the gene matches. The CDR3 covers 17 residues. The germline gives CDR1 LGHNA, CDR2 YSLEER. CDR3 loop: CASSQDRFAGGGNEQFF. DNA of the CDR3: TGCGCCAGCAGCCAAGATCGTTTTGCGGGAGGGGGGAATGAGCAGTTCTTC.

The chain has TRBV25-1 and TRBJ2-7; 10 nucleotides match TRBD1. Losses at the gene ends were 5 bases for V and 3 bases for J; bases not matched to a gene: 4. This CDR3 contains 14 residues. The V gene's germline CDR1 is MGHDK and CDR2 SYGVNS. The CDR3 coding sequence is TGTGCCAGCAGTTGGGGACAGGGGAACTACGAGCAGTACTTC. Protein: CASSWGQGNYEQYF.

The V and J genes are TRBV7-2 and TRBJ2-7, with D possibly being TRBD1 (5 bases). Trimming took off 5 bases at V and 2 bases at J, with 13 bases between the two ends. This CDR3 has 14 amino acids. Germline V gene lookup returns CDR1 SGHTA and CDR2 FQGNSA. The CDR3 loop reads CASSPLKGTYEQYF. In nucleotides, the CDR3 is TGTGCCAGCAGCCCCCTTAAGGGGACCTACGAGCAGTACTTC. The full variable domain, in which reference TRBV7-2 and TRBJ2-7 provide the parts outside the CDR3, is GAGVSQSPSNKVTEKGKDVELRCDPISGHTALYWYRQSLGQGLEFLIYFQGNSAPDKSGLPSDRFSAERTGGSVSTLTIQRTQQEDSAVYLCASSPLKGTYEQYFGPGTRLTVT.

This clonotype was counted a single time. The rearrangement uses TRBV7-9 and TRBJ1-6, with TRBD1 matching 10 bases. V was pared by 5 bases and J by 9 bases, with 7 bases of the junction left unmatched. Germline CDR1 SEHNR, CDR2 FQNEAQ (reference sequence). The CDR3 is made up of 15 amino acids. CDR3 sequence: CASSLTGGVRSPLHF. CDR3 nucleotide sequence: TGTGCCAGCAGCCTGACAGGGGGCGTTCGTTCACCCCTCCACTTT.

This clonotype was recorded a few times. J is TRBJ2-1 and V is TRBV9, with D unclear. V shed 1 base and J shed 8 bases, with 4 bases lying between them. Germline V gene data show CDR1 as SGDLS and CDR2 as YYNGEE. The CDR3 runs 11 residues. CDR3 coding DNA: TGTGCCAGCAGCGTAACGGATGAGCAGTTCTTC. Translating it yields CASSVTDEQFF.

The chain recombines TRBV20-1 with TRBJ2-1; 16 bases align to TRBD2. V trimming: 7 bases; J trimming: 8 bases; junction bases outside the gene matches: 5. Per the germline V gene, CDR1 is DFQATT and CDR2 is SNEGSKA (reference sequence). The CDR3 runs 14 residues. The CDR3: CSGQGLAGGYEQFF. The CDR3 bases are TGCAGTGGGCAGGGACTAGCGGGAGGGTATGAGCAGTTCTTC.

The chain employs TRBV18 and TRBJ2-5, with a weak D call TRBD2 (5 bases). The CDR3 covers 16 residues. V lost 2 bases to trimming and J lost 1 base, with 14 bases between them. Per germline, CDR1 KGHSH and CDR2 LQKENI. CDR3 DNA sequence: TGTGCCAGCTCACCAGCGCCGTCGGGGAGCCAAGAGACCCAGTACTTC. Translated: CASSPAPSGSQETQYF.

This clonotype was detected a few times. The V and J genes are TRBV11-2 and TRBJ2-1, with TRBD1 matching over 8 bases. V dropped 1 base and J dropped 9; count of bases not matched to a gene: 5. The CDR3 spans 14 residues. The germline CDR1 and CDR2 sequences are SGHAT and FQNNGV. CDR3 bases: TGTGCCAGCAGCTTAGCGCCAGGGGGCAGTGAGCAGTTCTTC. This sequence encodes CASSLAPGGSEQFF. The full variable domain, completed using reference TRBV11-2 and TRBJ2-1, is EAGVAQSPRYKIIEKRQSVAFWCNPISGHATLYWYQQILGQGPKLLIQFQNNGVVDDSQLPKDRFSAERLKGVDSTLKIQPAKLEDSAVYLCASSLAPGGSEQFFGPGTRLTVL.

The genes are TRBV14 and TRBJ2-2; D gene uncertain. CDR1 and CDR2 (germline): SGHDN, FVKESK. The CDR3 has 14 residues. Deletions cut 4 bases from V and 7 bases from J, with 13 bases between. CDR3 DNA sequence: TGTGCCAGCAGCCTCCAGAGAGGTATCGGGGAGCTGTTTTTT. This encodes CASSLQRGIGELFF.

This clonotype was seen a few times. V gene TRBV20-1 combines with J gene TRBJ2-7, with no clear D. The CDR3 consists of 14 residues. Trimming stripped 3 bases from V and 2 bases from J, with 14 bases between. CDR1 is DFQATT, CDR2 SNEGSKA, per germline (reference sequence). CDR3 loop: CSASRLAHTYEQYF. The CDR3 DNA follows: TGCAGTGCTAGTAGGCTCGCCCATACCTACGAGCAGTACTTC.

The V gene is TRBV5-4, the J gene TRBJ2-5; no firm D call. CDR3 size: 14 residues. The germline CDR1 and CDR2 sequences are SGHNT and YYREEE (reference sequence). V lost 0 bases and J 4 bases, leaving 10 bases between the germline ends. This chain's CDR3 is CASSLVGWGETQYF. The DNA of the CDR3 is TGTGCCAGCAGCTTGGTGGGGTGGGGAGAGACCCAGTACTTC.

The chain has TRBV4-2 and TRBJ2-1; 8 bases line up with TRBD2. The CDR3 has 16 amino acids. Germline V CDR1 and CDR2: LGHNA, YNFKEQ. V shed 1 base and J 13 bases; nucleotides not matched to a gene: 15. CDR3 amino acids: CASSQVVRGGLAGQFF. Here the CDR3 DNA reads TGTGCCAGCAGCCAAGTAGTGCGCGGGGGTTTAGCGGGACAGTTCTTC.

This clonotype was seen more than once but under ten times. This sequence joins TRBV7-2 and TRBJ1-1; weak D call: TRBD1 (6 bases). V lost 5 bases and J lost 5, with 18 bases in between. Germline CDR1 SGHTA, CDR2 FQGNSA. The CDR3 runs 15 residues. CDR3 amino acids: CASSTSPGAVTEAFF. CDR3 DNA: TGTGCCAGCAGCACCTCCCCAGGGGCGGTTACTGAAGCTTTCTTT. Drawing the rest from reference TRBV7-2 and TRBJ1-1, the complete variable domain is GAGVSQSPSNKVTEKGKDVELRCDPISGHTALYWYRQSLGQGLEFLIYFQGNSAPDKSGLPSDRFSAERTGGSVSTLTIQRTQQEDSAVYLCASSTSPGAVTEAFFGQGTRLTVV.

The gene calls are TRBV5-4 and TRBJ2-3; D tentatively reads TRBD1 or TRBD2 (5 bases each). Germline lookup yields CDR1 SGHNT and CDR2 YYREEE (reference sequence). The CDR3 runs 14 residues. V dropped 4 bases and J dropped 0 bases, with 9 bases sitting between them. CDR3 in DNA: TGTGCCAGCAGCGAGAGGGGAAGCACAGATACGCAGTATTTT. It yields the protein CASSERGSTDTQYF.

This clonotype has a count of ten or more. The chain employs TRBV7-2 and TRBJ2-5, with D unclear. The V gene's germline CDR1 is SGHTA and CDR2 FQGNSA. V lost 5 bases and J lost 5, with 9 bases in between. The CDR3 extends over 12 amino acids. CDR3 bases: TGTGCCAGCAGCCCCCTCCGGGAGACCCAGTACTTC. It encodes CASSPLRETQYF.

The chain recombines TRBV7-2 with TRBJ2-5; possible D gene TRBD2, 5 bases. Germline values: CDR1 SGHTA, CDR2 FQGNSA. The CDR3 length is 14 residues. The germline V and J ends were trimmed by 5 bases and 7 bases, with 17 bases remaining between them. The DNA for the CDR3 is TGTGCCAGCAGCCCCGGTACGGGGAGTGGGACCCAGTACTTC. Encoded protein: CASSPGTGSGTQYF.

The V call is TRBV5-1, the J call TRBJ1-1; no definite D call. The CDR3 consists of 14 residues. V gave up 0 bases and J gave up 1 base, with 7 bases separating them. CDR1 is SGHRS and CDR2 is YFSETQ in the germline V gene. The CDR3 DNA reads TGCGCCAGCAGCTTGGCCATAGAGAACACTGAAGCTTTCTTT. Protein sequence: CASSLAIENTEAFF. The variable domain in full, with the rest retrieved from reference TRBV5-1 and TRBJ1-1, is KAGVTQTPRYLIKTRGQQVTLSCSPISGHRSVSWYQQTPGQGLQFLFEYFSETQRNKGNFPGRFSGRQFSNSRSEMNVSTLELGDSALYLCASSLAIENTEAFFGQGTRLTVV.

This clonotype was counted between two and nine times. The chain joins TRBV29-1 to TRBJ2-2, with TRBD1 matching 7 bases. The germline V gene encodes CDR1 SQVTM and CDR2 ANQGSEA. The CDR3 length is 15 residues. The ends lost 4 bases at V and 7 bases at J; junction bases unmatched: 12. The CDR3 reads CSVGRISGGGGELFF. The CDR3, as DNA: TGCAGCGTTGGCCGAATCTCAGGGGGTGGCGGGGAGCTGTTTTTT.